This T cell receptor beta chain was captured in a study of shared clonotypes between healthy human individuals. The overall study: Donors, aged 18 to 49, were two women and three men.

The naive CD8 population came from CD45RO-negative cells selected for CCR7, without terminally differentiated effector memory CD45RA+ cells. In germline, CDR1 is MDHEN, CDR2 SYDVKM. The CDR3 sequence is 14 residues long. Trimming cost V 6 bases and J 5 bases, with 17 bases left between them. Method: immunoSEQ multiplex PCR; TCRdb's copy keeps in-frame clones and lacks some. The sample yields about 2.1 million clones, 90% to 95% seen once. Sequencing was performed on naive CD8+ T cells from PBMCs. The chain joins TRBV28 to TRBJ2-7; D possibly uses TRBD1 or TRBD2 (6 bases each). This TCR was sampled from a man aged 18 to 29 in good health. Some clones in this sample may be carry-over from other donors' samples. In DNA form, the CDR3 reads TGTGCCAGCAGCCCGGGGGCAGGGTATGACGAGCAGTACTTC. This translates into CASSPGAGYDEQYF.